Detailed here is one T cell receptor (beta chain). Its specificity is not known. RNA transcripts gave rise to amplified TCR beta CDR3 regions. The TCR CDR3 was amplified in a first-round RT-PCR using the HTBI primer set. TCRdb analysed the multiplex PCR reads with MiXCR anew, one entry per CDR3 protein. The data contain fewer than 500,000 distinct CDR3 sequences, about 13% of them singletons. Trimming removed 0 bases at V and 4 bases at J, with 7 bases between. The germline gives CDR1 MNHEY, CDR2 SVGEGT. CDR3 length: 14 amino acids. This sample is part of a study of T cells in Graves' hyperthyroidism and ophthalmopathy. Overall study findings and caveats: Blood also held most thyroid clonotypes expanded beyond 0.001.

Sample: blood. The receptor was isolated from a man younger than 45 with Graves' hyperthyroidism that later progressed to Graves' ophthalmopathy. V gene TRBV6-2 or TRBV6-3 combines with J gene TRBJ1-5; no reliable D call. Here the CDR3 reads CASSYSSENQPQHF. The CDR3 DNA reads as TGTGCCAGCAGTTACTCGTCAGAAAATCAGCCCCAGCATTTT.